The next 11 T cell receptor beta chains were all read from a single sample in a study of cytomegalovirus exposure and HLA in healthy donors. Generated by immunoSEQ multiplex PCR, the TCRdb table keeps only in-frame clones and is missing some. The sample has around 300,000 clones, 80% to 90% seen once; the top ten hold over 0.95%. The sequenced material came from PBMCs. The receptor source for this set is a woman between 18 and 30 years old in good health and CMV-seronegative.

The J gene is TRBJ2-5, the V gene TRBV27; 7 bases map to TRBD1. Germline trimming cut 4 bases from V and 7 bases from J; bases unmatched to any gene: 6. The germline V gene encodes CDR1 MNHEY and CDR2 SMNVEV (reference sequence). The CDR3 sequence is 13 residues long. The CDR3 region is CASSSGQKGTQYF. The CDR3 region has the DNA TGTGCCAGCAGTTCGGGACAGAAAGGGACCCAGTACTTC.

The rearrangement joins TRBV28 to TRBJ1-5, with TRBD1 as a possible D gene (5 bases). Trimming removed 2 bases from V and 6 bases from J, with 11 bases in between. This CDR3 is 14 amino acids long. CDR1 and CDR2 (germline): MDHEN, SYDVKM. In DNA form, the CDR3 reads TGTGCCAGCAGTTTAGTCCAGGGCACTCAGCCCCAGCATTTT. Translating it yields CASSLVQGTQPQHF.

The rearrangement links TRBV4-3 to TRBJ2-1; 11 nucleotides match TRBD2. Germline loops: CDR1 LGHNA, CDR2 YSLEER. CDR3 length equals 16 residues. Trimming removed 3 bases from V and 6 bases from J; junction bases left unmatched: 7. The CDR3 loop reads CASSQSSSGGSNEQFF. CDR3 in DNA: TGCGCCAGCAGCCAGTCCTCTAGCGGGGGGTCCAATGAGCAGTTCTTC.

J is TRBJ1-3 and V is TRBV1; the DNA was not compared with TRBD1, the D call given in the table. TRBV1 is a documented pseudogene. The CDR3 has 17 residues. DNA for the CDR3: TGCACCAGCAGCCAAGATATCGCCCGGGACATAGGAAACACCATATATTTT. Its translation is CTSSQDIARDIGNTIYF.

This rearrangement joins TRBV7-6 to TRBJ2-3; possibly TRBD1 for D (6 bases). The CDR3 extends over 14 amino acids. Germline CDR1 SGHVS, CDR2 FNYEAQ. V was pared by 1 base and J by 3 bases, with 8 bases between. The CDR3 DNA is TGTGCCAGCAGCTTAGTAGGGGGAACAGATACGCAGTATTTT. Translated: CASSLVGGTDTQYF. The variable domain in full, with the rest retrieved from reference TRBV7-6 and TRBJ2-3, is GAGVSQSPRYKVTKRGQDVALRCDPISGHVSLYWYRQALGQGPEFLTYFNYEAQQDKSGLPNDRFSAERPEGSISTLTIQRTEQRDSAMYRCASSLVGGTDTQYFGPGTRLTVL.

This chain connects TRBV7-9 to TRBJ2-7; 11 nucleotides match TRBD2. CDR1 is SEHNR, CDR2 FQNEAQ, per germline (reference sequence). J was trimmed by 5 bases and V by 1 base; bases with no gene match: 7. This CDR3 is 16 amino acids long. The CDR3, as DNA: TGTGCCAGCAGCTTAGTTAGTAGTAGCGGGGGGGACGAGCAGTACTTC. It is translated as CASSLVSSSGGDEQYF. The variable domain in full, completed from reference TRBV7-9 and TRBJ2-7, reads DTGVSQNPRHKITKRGQNVTFRCDPISEHNRLYWYRQTLGQGPEFLTYFQNEAQLEKSRLLSDRFSAERPKGSFSTLEIQRTEQGDSAMYLCASSLVSSSGGDEQYFGPGTRLTVT.

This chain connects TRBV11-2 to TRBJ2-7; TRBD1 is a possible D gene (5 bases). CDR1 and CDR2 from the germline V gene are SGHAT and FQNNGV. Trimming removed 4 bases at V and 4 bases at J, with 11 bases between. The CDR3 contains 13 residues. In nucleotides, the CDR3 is TGTGCCAGCAGCTACAATACAGGATACGAGCAGTACTTC. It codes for CASSYNTGYEQYF.

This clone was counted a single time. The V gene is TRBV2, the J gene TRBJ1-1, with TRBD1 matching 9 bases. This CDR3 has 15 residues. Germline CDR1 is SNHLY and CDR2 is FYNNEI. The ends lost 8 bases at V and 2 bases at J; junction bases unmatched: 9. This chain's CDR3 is CASHYRTGANTEAFF. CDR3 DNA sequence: TGTGCCAGCCACTACCGGACAGGGGCTAACACTGAAGCTTTCTTT.

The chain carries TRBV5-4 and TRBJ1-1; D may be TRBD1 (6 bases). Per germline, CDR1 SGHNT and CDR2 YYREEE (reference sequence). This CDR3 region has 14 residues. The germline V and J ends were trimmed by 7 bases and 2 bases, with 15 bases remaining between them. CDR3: CASGGQSINTEAFF. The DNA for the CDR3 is TGTGCCAGCGGAGGACAGTCGATCAACACTGAAGCTTTCTTT.

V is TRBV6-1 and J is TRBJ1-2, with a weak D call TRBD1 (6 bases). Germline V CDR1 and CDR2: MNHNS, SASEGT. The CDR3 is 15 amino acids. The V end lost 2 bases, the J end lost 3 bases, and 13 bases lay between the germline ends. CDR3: CASSERDRRYYGYTF. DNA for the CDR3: TGTGCCAGCAGTGAACGAGACAGGAGGTACTATGGCTACACCTTC.

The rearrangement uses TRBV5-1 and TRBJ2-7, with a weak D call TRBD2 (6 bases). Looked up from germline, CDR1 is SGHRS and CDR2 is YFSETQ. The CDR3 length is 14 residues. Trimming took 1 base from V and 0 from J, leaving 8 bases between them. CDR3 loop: CASSLREFSYEQYF. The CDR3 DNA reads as TGCGCCAGCAGCTTGCGGGAGTTCTCCTACGAGCAGTACTTC.